Given below is one T cell receptor (beta chain) in context. CDR3 length equals 16 residues. V lost 4 bases and J 0 bases, leaving 13 bases between the germline ends. Germline V gene sequence: CDR1 SGHRS, CDR2 YFSETQ. This sample is drawn from a study of long-term antiretroviral therapy in people with HIV. Runs used v3.0 of the immunoSEQ assay and were done at survey level. Using immunoSEQ multiplex PCR, the repertoire was profiled, and TCRdb retains in-frame clones only, with some absent. Of 11,000 to 15,000 clones listed, around 84% were seen once; the top ten hold just over 7%. The sequences come from unsorted PBMCs, collected 0.4 years after starting antiretroviral therapy. The chain employs TRBV5-1 and TRBJ2-2; D perhaps matches TRBD1 (6 bases). This clonotype originated in a man younger than 45 with HIV. CDR3 sequence reads: CASSIRTESNTGELFF. In DNA form, the CDR3 reads TGCGCCAGCAGCATCAGGACAGAGTCGAACACCGGGGAGCTGTTTTTT.